Described below is a single TCR beta chain sequence and its context. This clonotype showed up just a few times. This clone's antigen is unknown. Nothing much larger sits one base from this clone, and base qualities are not available. This record comes from a study of T cell repertoires in cytomegalovirus infection (dated by TCRdb to the late 2010s). Looking at the study overall: The HLA type of each donor mattered for the analysis, because public TCR beta signatures pointed to carriage of CMV infection along with the matching HLA type.

What the research found in general, with its limitations: Carriers of CMV infection plus the relevant HLA type were discriminated by the cumulative frequency of public TCR beta family members in the study cohort and in an independent roughly 340-donor cohort. The ex vivo response was dominated by HLA-C-restricted CMV-specific TCR beta clonotypes, which also provided the single most frequent clonotype in two of eight donors.

Compared with germline, V lacks 2 bases and J lacks 12 bases; bases without a gene match: 5. CDR1 is given as MNHEY and CDR2 as SVGAGI, both from the germline V gene. The CDR3 spans 13 residues, from the cysteine through the phenylalanine. Here the CDR3 DNA is all that survives: 39 bases in frame from base 1. The reads were generated on an Illumina HiSeq 1500. In-frame beta chains were kept once TCRdb had trimmed the public reads at Q25 with fastp and called clones with MiXCR. Entries that share a CDR3 protein sequence are merged under the most common genes and DNA. This sample gives roughly 230,000 distinct CDR3 sequences in total; about 17% of them show up just once. The leading ten clones occupy roughly 45% of the sample.

The chain couples TRBV6-5 to TRBJ2-3, and 10 junctional nucleotides match TRBD2. Sequenced input: CD8+ T cells from PBMCs. The receptor's source is a human donor in good health (CMV status not recorded). Some clones in this sample may be carry-over from other donors' samples. For the CDR3, the sequence is CASSYAGTSAQYF. The DNA is TGTGCCAGCAGTTACGCCGGGACTAGCGCCCAGTATTTT.